The 27 T cell receptor beta chains below were found in one sample sequenced in a study of tumor-infiltrating lymphocytes in primary liver carcinoma. RNA isolated from unsorted whole blood supplied the blood RNA, with germline DNA also extracted. TCR beta cDNA came from about 470 ng total RNA, primed with a constant-region primer. It was through three nested multiplex PCR rounds of slightly modified ARM-PCR that TCR beta libraries arose. PCR rounds one and two used TRBV1-TRBV30 forward primers with a C-beta reverse primer for 10 cycles each. Each CDR3 protein is one row after TCRdb ran MiXCR on the multiplex PCR reads. This sample yields about 310,000 distinct CDR3 sequences, of which more than 55% are seen a single time; over 15% belongs to the top ten. Sequenced: peripheral blood. These receptors were obtained from a woman in her 30s with primary liver carcinoma and hepatitis B virus infection.

DNA for the CDR3: TGTGCCAGTAGCGTGAGAGGAACGTACAATGAGCAGTTCTTC. Protein product: CASSVRGTYNEQFF. The chain has TRBV19 and TRBJ2-1; D is unresolved. There are 14 residues in the CDR3. Germline assignment: CDR1 LNHDA and CDR2 SQIVND (reference sequence). V shed 6 bases and J shed 4 bases, with 13 bases lying between them.

This clonotype was seen at least ten times. The V gene is TRBV6-6, the J gene TRBJ1-1, with D unresolved. Germline V CDR1 and CDR2: MNHNY, SVGAGI (reference sequence). V dropped 7 bases and J dropped 1 base, with 10 bases sitting between them. CDR3 length equals 13 residues. The DNA for the CDR3 is TGTGCCAGCAATCTTCGGGAGAACACTGAAGCTTTCTTT. It is translated as CASNLRENTEAFF.

Remarks on this clonotype: The CDR3 ends on some other residue instead of the conserved phenylalanine or tryptophan, so this is likely a read error. The rearrangement joins TRBV11-2 to TRBJ2-7; D is perhaps TRBD1 or TRBD2 (5 bases each). The germline V gene encodes CDR1 SGHAT and CDR2 FQNNGV. The CDR3 totals 14 residues. The V end was cut by 2 bases, the J end by 9 bases, with 17 bases between. CDR3 loop: CASSLSASRAVQYL. Written as DNA, the CDR3 is TGTGCCAGCAGCTTATCGGCTAGCAGGGCGGTGCAGTACCTC.

This clonotype was detected only a few times. The junction and the germline gene differ at one end; a read error may be behind it. The chain carries TRBV5-8 and TRBJ2-1; no clear D gene. Germline V gene lookup returns CDR1 SGHTS and CDR2 YDEGEE. This CDR3 comprises 12 residues. The CDR3 region is CACSVTLDEQFF. The CDR3 region has the DNA TGTGCCTGCAGCGTGACACTGGATGAGCAGTTCTTT.

This clonotype was found a few times. V gene TRBV5-4 combines with J gene TRBJ2-7; TRBD1 aligns across 9 bases. CDR3 length: 15 residues. The V segment lost 4 bases and the J segment 6 bases; nucleotides outside the gene matches: 11. The germline V gene encodes CDR1 SGHNT and CDR2 YYREEE (reference sequence). The CDR3 protein is CASSPPGDRVSEQYF. Written as DNA, the CDR3 is TGTGCCAGCAGCCCCCCCGGGGACAGGGTCTCCGAGCAGTACTTC.

This clonotype was found many times. One end of the junction fails to match germline, which may point to a read error. The rearrangement links TRBV11-1 to TRBJ2-7; maybe TRBD1 (6 bases). This CDR3 is built from 14 residues. Germline assignment: CDR1 SGHAT and CDR2 FQDESV (reference sequence). The chain's CDR3 is CASSAQGSTYGQYF. The CDR3 nucleotides read TGTGCCAGCAGCGCACAGGGTTCTACCTACGGGCAGTACTTC. The complete variable domain, with remaining parts taken from reference TRBV11-1 and TRBJ2-7, reads EAEVAQSPRYKITEKSQAVAFWCDPISGHATLYWYRQILGQGPELLVQFQDESVVDDSQLPKDRFSAERLKGVDSTLKIQPAELGDSAMYLCASSAQGSTYGQYFGPGTRLTVT.

Regarding this clonotype: A much larger clone is a single base away; this may be a read error. The genes are TRBV12-3 or TRBV12-4 and TRBJ2-5, with a weak D call TRBD2 (6 bases). This CDR3 has 14 amino acids. Trimming left V 5 bases short and J 4 bases short, with 14 bases between. CDR3 DNA: TGTGCCAGCAGTCCGTTCGGGACTCGAGAGACCCAGTACTTC. Translation gives CASSPFGTRETQYF.

This clonotype was counted between two and nine times. It may be a read error: a sequence one base away is much more abundant. The chain combines TRBV4-2 with TRBJ2-2, with a tentative D call TRBD1 (6 bases). The CDR3 totals 15 residues. CDR1 is LGHNA, CDR2 YNFKEQ, per germline. Trimming took off 0 bases at V and 9 bases at J, with 14 bases between the two ends. CDR3 amino acids: CASSQESEQGRELFF. Written as DNA, the CDR3 is TGTGCCAGCAGCCAAGAGAGCGAGCAGGGGAGGGAGCTGTTTTTT.

The chain uses TRBV12-3 or TRBV12-4 and TRBJ2-1; 9 bases agree with TRBD1. Trimming cost V 9 bases and J 9 bases; bases outside gene matches: 6. The CDR3 spans 12 residues. CDR3 coding DNA: TGTGCCAGTGGACAGGGGACGGGTGAGCAGTTCTTC. Translation: CASGQGTGEQFF.

Of note for this clonotype: Sequence at one end of the junction differs from germline and may be a read error. CDR3 residues: CASSLTQLNGQFF. CDR3 in DNA: TGTGCCAGCAGCTTAACACAGCTCAATGGGCAGTTCTTC. The V call is TRBV7-9, the J call TRBJ2-1; no clear D. Germline lookup yields CDR1 SEHNR and CDR2 FQNEAQ (reference sequence). CDR3 length equals 13 residues.

The chain is built from TRBV5-5 and TRBJ2-7; D is uncertain. Germline CDR1 SGHKS, CDR2 YYEKEE (reference sequence). Trimming cost V 1 base and J 5 bases, with 7 bases left between them. The CDR3 loop spans 12 amino acids. CDR3 sequence: CASSLLTDEQYF. The CDR3, as DNA: TGTGCCAGCAGCTTGTTAACGGACGAGCAGTACTTC.

Ten or more counts support this clonotype. The gene calls are TRBV11-2 and TRBJ1-2; a possible D gene is TRBD1 (5 bases). Germline CDR1 is SGHAT and CDR2 is FQNNGV. This CDR3 is built from 15 residues. Trimming shortened V by 5 bases and J by 5 bases, and 18 bases separated the two germline ends. Here the CDR3 DNA reads TGTGCCAGCAGCCCTACCCTGAGGGGAGGATATGGCTACACCTTC. This translates into CASSPTLRGGYGYTF.

On this clonotype: The junction shows a germline mismatch at one end, possibly a read error. V gene TRBV6-5 combines with J gene TRBJ1-5, with 7 bases aligning to TRBD1. Per the germline V gene, CDR1 is MNHEY and CDR2 is SVGAGI. The length of the CDR3 is 15 residues. The CDR3 loop reads CASSSDRRTNQSQHF. For the CDR3, the DNA is TGTGCCAGCAGTTCGGACAGGCGCACCAATCAGTCCCAGCATTTT.

This clonotype was picked up many times. The chain carries TRBV6-5 and TRBJ2-1; 9 nucleotides align to TRBD2. The V segment lost 4 bases and the J segment 2 bases; nucleotides outside the gene matches: 3. The CDR3 runs to 15 residues. From germline, CDR1 is MNHEY and CDR2 SVGAGI. In DNA, the CDR3 is TGTGCCAGCAGTTTGACTAGCGGCCCCTACAATGAGCAGTTCTTC. This translates into CASSLTSGPYNEQFF.

This chain connects TRBV12-3 or TRBV12-4 to TRBJ2-5; unclear D gene. The V gene lost 4 bases and the J gene lost 5 bases, with 11 bases spanning the gap. CDR3 length equals 13 residues. The CDR3 here is CASSSPPRETQYF. The CDR3 bases are TGTGCCAGCAGTTCACCACCACGGGAGACCCAGTACTTC.

This chain links TRBV29-1 with TRBJ1-1; no definite D call. Trimming pared 4 bases from V and 3 bases from J, leaving 24 bases between. This CDR3 is 17 amino acids long. Germline CDR1 and CDR2: SQVTM and ANQGSEA. CDR3 coding DNA: TGCAGCGTTGTTCTCGGCCCGACCTGGCAAAGGGACACTGAAGCTTTCTTT. As protein: CSVVLGPTWQRDTEAFF.

There are a few counts of this clonotype. The CDR3 nucleotides read TGTGCCAGCAGTCCACAGGGTCTGAACACTGAAGCTTTCTTT. It specifies CASSPQGLNTEAFF. V and J are TRBV28 and TRBJ1-1, with D maybe TRBD1 (6 bases). Germline CDR1 reads MDHEN; CDR2 reads SYDVKM. Trimming stripped 5 bases from V and 0 bases from J, with 10 bases between. The CDR3 is 14 residues long.

This clonotype has only one observation. V is TRBV11-1 and J is TRBJ2-1, with a possible D match to TRBD1 (6 bases). The CDR3 runs 13 residues. The ends were cut back, 6 bases at V and 8 bases at J, with 14 bases in the middle. From germline, CDR1 is SGHAT and CDR2 FQDESV (reference sequence). DNA of the CDR3: TGTGCCAGCAGTTTCGGACAGATGTATGAGCAGTTCTTC. Translating gives CASSFGQMYEQFF.

This chain links TRBV5-1 with TRBJ2-7, with D possibly TRBD2 on 5 matching bases. The CDR3 has 15 amino acids. Germline V gene data show CDR1 as SGHRS and CDR2 as YFSETQ. Trimming left V 3 bases short and J 0 bases short, with 13 bases between. For the CDR3, the DNA is TGCGCCAGCAGCTCCATAAGGGCGGGCTCCTACGAGCAGTACTTC. Translation gives CASSSIRAGSYEQYF. The full variable domain, its missing parts supplied by reference TRBV5-1 and TRBJ2-7, is KAGVTQTPRYLIKTRGQQVTLSCSPISGHRSVSWYQQTPGQGLQFLFEYFSETQRNKGNFPGRFSGRQFSNSRSEMNVSTLELGDSALYLCASSSIRAGSYEQYFGPGTRLTVT.

Points on this clonotype: The junction departs from germline at one end; a sequencing error may be responsible. Here the CDR3 reads CAGSHGTGNEQFF. DNA for the CDR3: TGTGCCGGCAGCCACGGGACAGGGAATGAGCAGTTCTTC. J is TRBJ2-1 and V is TRBV6-2 or TRBV6-3, with TRBD1 matching over 9 bases. CDR1 is MNHEY and CDR2 is SVGEGT in the germline V gene. This CDR3 spans 13 amino acids.

The rearrangement links TRBV11-2 to TRBJ2-1, with TRBD2 as a possible D gene (5 bases). This CDR3 is built from 16 residues. V was pared by 5 bases and J by 9 bases, with 23 bases between. CDR1 and CDR2 (germline): SGHAT, FQNNGV. CDR3 sequence reads: CASSKRVTTPCSEQFF. CDR3 DNA sequence: TGTGCCAGCAGCAAAAGGGTGACTACCCCCTGCAGTGAGCAGTTCTTC. Using reference TRBV11-2 and TRBJ2-1 for the parts outside the CDR3, the full variable domain is EAGVAQSPRYKIIEKRQSVAFWCNPISGHATLYWYQQILGQGPKLLIQFQNNGVVDDSQLPKDRFSAERLKGVDSTLKIQPAKLEDSAVYLCASSKRVTTPCSEQFFGPGTRLTVL.

Ten or more counts support this clonotype. Likely a read error: the CDR3 ends without its conserved phenylalanine or tryptophan. The rearrangement uses TRBV11-2 and TRBJ2-3; no reliable D call. The germline gives CDR1 SGHAT, CDR2 FQNNGV. V dropped 5 bases and J dropped 3 bases, with 12 bases sitting between them. The CDR3 covers 14 residues. The CDR3 region is CASSPAGGTDTQYS. The CDR3 DNA reads TGTGCCAGCAGCCCCGCCGGCGGAACAGATACGCAGTATTCT.

In its sample, this clonotype is medium-sized. This rearrangement joins TRBV11-2 to TRBJ2-1, with a weak D call TRBD2 (5 bases). Between the trimmed V and J ends, which lost 0 bases and 10 bases, there was a span of 16 bases. Looked up from germline, CDR1 is SGHAT and CDR2 is FQNNGV. The CDR3 extends over 15 amino acids. CDR3 residues: CASSLEISLPGEQFF. CDR3 in DNA: TGTGCCAGCAGCTTAGAGATAAGTCTCCCGGGGGAGCAGTTCTTC. Filled out from reference TRBV11-2 and TRBJ2-1, the complete variable domain reads EAGVAQSPRYKIIEKRQSVAFWCNPISGHATLYWYQQILGQGPKLLIQFQNNGVVDDSQLPKDRFSAERLKGVDSTLKIQPAKLEDSAVYLCASSLEISLPGEQFFGPGTRLTVL.

As for this clonotype: In this CDR3 the conserved last residue, phenylalanine or tryptophan, is missing, so a read error is likely. This chain links TRBV11-2 with TRBJ2-2, with D possibly matching TRBD2 (5 bases). V gave up 3 bases and J gave up 5 bases, with 10 bases separating them. Germline V gene lookup returns CDR1 SGHAT and CDR2 FQNNGV. This CDR3 is 14 amino acids long. The CDR3 reads CASSFSTGTGELFL. CDR3 sequence (DNA): TGTGCCAGCAGCTTCTCGACGGGGACCGGGGAGCTGTTTTTA.

A word on this clonotype: A much larger clone lies a single base off, so this may be a read error. This chain connects TRBV29-1 to TRBJ2-1; 7 bases line up with TRBD1. Germline values: CDR1 SQVTM, CDR2 ANQGSEA. The CDR3 is 13 residues long. CDR3 sequence reads: CSIDGTGVNEQFF. The DNA for the CDR3 is TGCAGCATTGATGGTACAGGGGTTAATGAGCAGTTCTTC.

The rearrangement joins TRBV5-4 to TRBJ2-1; 13 bases are shared with TRBD2. CDR3 size: 16 residues. Germline lookup yields CDR1 SGHNT and CDR2 YYREEE (reference sequence). The junction had 11 bases not matched to a gene; V was cut back by 6 bases and J by 8 bases. CDR3 nucleotide sequence: TGTGCCAGCAACTCCGGGACTAGCGGGATTCTACATGAGCAGTTCTTC. It translates to CASNSGTSGILHEQFF. The entire variable domain, with the rest obtained from reference TRBV5-4 and TRBJ2-1, is as follows: ETGVTQSPTHLIKTRGQQVTLRCSSQSGHNTVSWYQQALGQGPQFIFQYYREEENGRGNFPPRFSGLQFPNYSSELNVNALELDDSALYLCASNSGTSGILHEQFFGPGTRLTVL.

A remark on this clonotype: Relative to the germline gene, one junction end is altered; a read error may explain this. The chain links TRBV11-1 to TRBJ2-6, with a tentative D call TRBD2 (5 bases). Germline V gives CDR1 SGHAT, CDR2 FQDESV (reference sequence). The CDR3 has 15 amino acids. In DNA, the CDR3 is TGTGCCAGCAGCCGCTCTGGGCTCGGGGTCAACGTCCTGACTTTC. Translated: CASSRSGLGVNVLTF.